Presented here are 10 T cell receptor beta chains from one specimen sequenced in a study of T cell changes during pregnancy in multiple sclerosis (dated 2019 in TCRdb). The method behind the library was the immunoSEQ multiplex PCR assay. The table comes from immuneACCESS by way of TCRdb, which keeps in-frame sequences with V and J called. Part of the clones is missing from these tables; in studies checked, under half for an unresolved V gene and the rest for unknown reasons. The sample table holds about 26,000 clones, of which 80% to 90% were seen once. Around 16% of the sample comes from the top ten. The sample consisted of CD8+ T cells from peripheral blood mononuclear cells, taken in the second trimester of pregnancy. Source of these receptors: a female donor with multiple sclerosis, enrolled in a pregnancy study.

J is TRBJ2-7 and V is TRBV15, with D possibly matching TRBD2 (7 bases). The ends were cut back, 1 base at V and 5 bases at J, with 12 bases in the middle. This CDR3 is built from 14 residues. Germline CDR1 is LNHNV and CDR2 is YYDKDF (reference sequence). CDR3 sequence reads: CATSRAGGADEQYF. The CDR3 DNA sequence: TGTGCCACCAGCAGAGCTGGGGGGGCGGACGAGCAGTACTTC. The whole variable domain, filled in from reference TRBV15 and TRBJ2-7, reads DAMVIQNPRYQVTQFGKPVTLSCSQTLNHNVMYWYQQKSSQAPKLLFHYYDKDFNNEADTPDNFQSRRPNTSFCFLDIRSPGLGDTAMYLCATSRAGGADEQYFGPGTRLTVT.

J is TRBJ2-5 and V is TRBV7-2; 10 nucleotides agree with TRBD2. The V segment lost 7 bases and the J segment 5 bases; nucleotides outside the gene matches: 16. Germline V CDR1 and CDR2: SGHTA, FQGNSA. The CDR3 runs 17 residues. The chain's CDR3 is CASTMALSGRARETQYF. The DNA for the CDR3 is TGTGCCAGCACCATGGCCCTGAGCGGGAGGGCCCGGGAGACCCAGTACTTC.

Only one count was recorded for this clone. The chain joins TRBV28 to TRBJ2-3; possibly TRBD2 for D (5 bases). CDR1 and CDR2 from the germline V gene are MDHEN and SYDVKM. V lost 5 bases and J lost 2, with 14 bases in between. The CDR3 is made up of 15 amino acids. The CDR3 bases are TGTGCCAGCAGTGGAACAGCGGATGTCACAGATACGCAGTATTTT. Translated: CASSGTADVTDTQYF.

The chain has TRBV14 and TRBJ2-2; perhaps TRBD1 as D (6 bases). Germline values: CDR1 SGHDN, CDR2 FVKESK. The length of the CDR3 is 15 residues. V was cut by 3 bases and J by 5 bases, with 13 bases left in between. CDR3 bases: TGTGCCAGCAGCCAGGCTACAGGGTATACCGGGGAGCTGTTTTTT. Amino acid sequence: CASSQATGYTGELFF.

The genes are TRBV5-6 and TRBJ2-7; weak D call: TRBD1 (5 bases). Germline loops: CDR1 SGHDT, CDR2 YYEEEE. This CDR3 spans 13 amino acids. V gave up 4 bases and J gave up 0 bases, with 8 bases separating them. The DNA for the CDR3 is TGTGCCAGCAGCGTGGACACCTCCTACGAGCAGTACTTC. Residues: CASSVDTSYEQYF.

CDR3 DNA: TGTGCCAGCAGTAAACAACCGGACAGGGACACTGAAGCTTTCTTT. Protein: CASSKQPDRDTEAFF. This chain uses TRBV7-2 with TRBJ1-1; 8 bases map to TRBD1. CDR3 size: 15 residues. Germline lookup yields CDR1 SGHTA and CDR2 FQGNSA. V shed 6 bases and J 3 bases; nucleotides not matched to a gene: 9. The entire variable domain, with the rest obtained from reference TRBV7-2 and TRBJ1-1, is as follows: GAGVSQSPSNKVTEKGKDVELRCDPISGHTALYWYRQSLGQGLEFLIYFQGNSAPDKSGLPSDRFSAERTGGSVSTLTIQRTQQEDSAVYLCASSKQPDRDTEAFFGQGTRLTVV.

This clone is a singleton in its sample. The V and J genes are TRBV7-2 and TRBJ2-1, with D perhaps matching TRBD2 (6 bases). Germline assignment: CDR1 SGHTA and CDR2 FQGNSA. V lost 4 bases and J lost 0, with 10 bases in between. CDR3 length equals 15 residues. The CDR3 region is CASSSSVFSYNEQFF. The DNA for the CDR3 is TGTGCCAGCAGCTCTAGCGTCTTCTCCTACAATGAGCAGTTCTTC. The full variable domain, completed using reference TRBV7-2 and TRBJ2-1, is GAGVSQSPSNKVTEKGKDVELRCDPISGHTALYWYRQSLGQGLEFLIYFQGNSAPDKSGLPSDRFSAERTGGSVSTLTIQRTQQEDSAVYLCASSSSVFSYNEQFFGPGTRLTVL.

This chain connects TRBV5-5 to TRBJ1-1; 9 nucleotides line up with TRBD1. J was trimmed by 6 bases and V by 4 bases; bases with no gene match: 7. This CDR3 is built from 14 residues. Germline V gene lookup returns CDR1 SGHKS and CDR2 YYEKEE (reference sequence). The CDR3 spells CASSVGQGLAEAFF. The CDR3 coding sequence is TGTGCCAGCAGCGTCGGACAGGGGCTGGCTGAAGCTTTCTTT.

The V call is TRBV7-9, the J call TRBJ2-7; weak D call: TRBD2 (5 bases). Germline CDR1 SEHNR, CDR2 FQNEAQ (reference sequence). The CDR3 totals 13 residues. Trimming shortened V by 2 bases and J by 7 bases, and 12 bases separated the two germline ends. CDR3 nucleotides: TGTGCCAGCAGCTTACCCCCACTAGGGGAGCAGTACTTC. Translating gives CASSLPPLGEQYF.

The V call is TRBV7-9, the J call TRBJ1-1; D gene ambiguous. Germline CDR1 reads SEHNR; CDR2 reads FQNEAQ (reference sequence). V was shortened by 3 bases and J by 7 bases, with 9 bases between the two germline ends. This CDR3 has 12 residues. The CDR3 DNA is TGTGCCAGCAGCTTGAGGGTGGATGAAGCTTTCTTT. Its translation: CASSLRVDEAFF.